This record concerns one T cell receptor (beta chain) sequence. This sample was taken from a study of blood T cell repertoires in COVID-19. Study-level background: COVID-19 samples, acute and convalescent, were from the United States, Italy and Spain.

In the original analysis: Amplification from reference gene primers served as the basis for estimated nucleated cell counts. Profiled with immunoSEQ multiplex PCR; TCRdb holds only in-frame clones, not every one. Clonal size and the V and J genes are those of that table, whereas D and trimming came from the DNA. The repertoire has hundreds of thousands of clones, around 90% of them found once; the top ten carry about 2.2%. Germline lookup yields CDR1 MGHRA and CDR2 YSYEKL. The CDR3 is 18 residues long. The V end was cut by 1 base, the J end by 5 bases, with 23 bases between. Material: peripheral blood. This clonotype was obtained from a woman in her forties or fifties who had recovered from COVID-19. The V and J genes are TRBV4-1 and TRBJ1-2; D is perhaps TRBD1 (6 bases). The DNA of the CDR3 is TGCGCCAGCAGCCAAGTTATTATCAGAGGGAGGGGGGCTTATGGCTACACCTTC. Protein sequence: CASSQVIIRGRGAYGYTF.